Listed below are T cell receptor beta chains from one sample, sequenced in a study of cytomegalovirus exposure and HLA in healthy donors. Data came from immunoSEQ multiplex PCR; TCRdb stores just in-frame clones and leaves some out. The data contain 95,000 to 150,000 clones, approximately 78% of them singletons. Source material: PBMCs. The receptors originated from a woman in her thirties in good health and CMV-seronegative. CDR3s include the opening cysteine and the closing phenylalanine or tryptophan. A D gene is named only where the DNA matches it firmly. Clone size is stated in some rows and not others, as once, few, many or a class when expanded.

j_call	d_call	clone_size	v_call	cdr3_nt	cdr3_aa
TRBJ2-7	.	.	TRBV18	TGTGCCAGCTCACCAGTGACAGGGACTGACTACGAGCAGTACTTC	CASSPVTGTDYEQYF
TRBJ2-7	TRBD2	.	TRBV6-5	TGTGCCAGCAGTCGTCGGGAGGGCACCTACGAGCAGTACTTC	CASSRREGTYEQYF
TRBJ2-7	.	.	TRBV7-2	TGTGCCAGCAGCGCAGGAAGGGCAGGCGGGGACGAGCAGTACTTC	CASSAGRAGGDEQYF
TRBJ2-7	TRBD2	.	TRBV2	TGTGCCAGCAGGGGGACGGGCGGGGGCGAGCAGTACTTC	CASRGTGGGEQYF
TRBJ2-6	TRBD1	.	TRBV27	TGTGCCAGCCCGGGGCCCTCCGGGACAGGGGGTGGGTCTGGGGCCAACGTCCTGACTTTC	CASPGPSGTGGGSGANVLTF
TRBJ2-3	.	.	TRBV6-5	TGTGCCAGCAGTTACTCGGGGGGTTTCCGCACAGATACGCAGTATTTT	CASSYSGGFRTDTQYF
TRBJ1-5	.	.	TRBV4-1	TGCGCCAGCAGCCAACTAGGTTCCCAGCCCCAGCATTTT	CASSQLGSQPQHF
TRBJ2-1	.	once	TRBV6-5	TGTGCCAGCAGTTACGCAGGGGCAGTCTACAATGAGCAGTTCTTC	CASSYAGAVYNEQFF
TRBJ1-4	.	once	TRBV2	TGTGCCAGCAGTGAAGGCGGGGGCGCTAATGAAAAACTGTTTTTT	CASSEGGGANEKLFF
TRBJ1-2	.	.	TRBV6-5	TGTGCCAGCAGTTACTCGAATCGCCAGGGTGGCTACACCTTC	CASSYSNRQGGYTF
TRBJ2-1	TRBD2	.	TRBV11-1	TGTGCCAGCAGCTCAGGGACTAGCGGAGGGGGTGAGCAGTTCTTC	CASSSGTSGGGEQFF
TRBJ2-1	TRBD2	.	TRBV30	TGTGCCTGGGGGTCGGGACTAGCGGGAGGCCGGCAGTTCTTC	CAWGSGLAGGRQFF
TRBJ2-3	TRBD2	.	TRBV10-1	TGCGCCAGCAGTGATGCGGGGGGAACAGATACGCAGTATTTT	CASSDAGGTDTQYF
TRBJ2-7	TRBD1	.	TRBV5-1	TGCGCCAGCAGCTCGACAGGGGGCTCCTACGAGCAGTACTTC	CASSSTGGSYEQYF
TRBJ1-1	.	.	TRBV9	TGTGCCAGCAGCGTAGGGCTCGGGGATAAGAACACTGAAGCTTTCTTT	CASSVGLGDKNTEAFF
TRBJ2-2	.	.	TRBV2	TGTGCCAGCAGGATGGAGGGGGCTAGCGCCGGGGAGCTGTTTTTT	CASRMEGASAGELFF
TRBJ2-7	TRBD1	.	TRBV10-3	TGTGCCATCAGTGCAGGGGGCGGGTCAACCTACGAGCAGTACTTC	CAISAGGGSTYEQYF
TRBJ2-3	.	once	TRBV29-1	TGCAGCGTTGGACTTTCCTCCACAGATACGCAGTATTTT	CSVGLSSTDTQYF
TRBJ2-1	.	.	TRBV27	TGTGCCAGCAGTCCACAGGGTTACTCCTACAATGAGCAGTTCTTC	CASSPQGYSYNEQFF
TRBJ1-1	.	once	TRBV7-7	TGTGCTAGCAGCTCAGACATCTACACTGAAGCTTTCTTT	CASSSDIYTEAFF
TRBJ1-4	.	.	TRBV19	TGTGCCAGTAGGCGATCGACAGGCCGGAGTAATGAAAAACTGTTTTTT	CASRRSTGRSNEKLFF
TRBJ2-7	.	.	TRBV5-1	TGCGCCAGCAGCCCCGACTCCGACAGGATTGCCTACGAGCAGTACTTC	CASSPDSDRIAYEQYF
TRBJ2-2	TRBD2	few	TRBV7-9	TGTGCCAGCAGCTTTTCTAGCGGTGCAAACACCGGGGAGCTGTTTTTT	CASSFSSGANTGELFF
TRBJ2-3	.	.	TRBV25-1	TGTGCCAGCGGTGGACACAGGGTTGAAGGCACAGATACGCAGTATTTT	CASGGHRVEGTDTQYF
TRBJ2-5	TRBD2	.	TRBV5-6	TGTGCCAGCAGCTTGTTAGCGGGAGCTAGAGAGACCCAGTACTTC	CASSLLAGARETQYF
TRBJ1-1	TRBD1	.	TRBV2	TGTGCCAGCATTAACAGGGGGCCTAGGACTGAAGCTTTCTTT	CASINRGPRTEAFF
TRBJ2-2	TRBD2	.	TRBV13	TGTGCCAGCAGCCTCGGGACTAGCGGGGGCTACGCCGGGGAGCTGTTTTTT	CASSLGTSGGYAGELFF
TRBJ2-2	TRBD1	.	TRBV5-4	TGTGCCAGCAGCCCCTCAGGGGGCTGGAACACCGGGGAGCTGTTTTTT	CASSPSGGWNTGELFF
TRBJ2-5	TRBD2	few	TRBV12-5	TGTGCTAGTGGTTACCACCGGGGGGGAGAGACCCAGTACTTC	CASGYHRGGETQYF
TRBJ2-3	TRBD1	.	TRBV19	TGTGCCAGTAGCCACAGGGGATATAGCACAGATACGCAGTATTTT	CASSHRGYSTDTQYF